Presented here are 6 T cell receptor beta chains from one specimen sequenced in a study of blood T cell repertoires in COVID-19. The assay was immunoSEQ multiplex PCR, and TCRdb's table has in-frame clones only and misses some. The sample consists of fewer than 90,000 clones, about nine tenths of them appearing once. Material for sequencing was peripheral blood. The receptor set was obtained from a man aged 50-60 years with active or convalescent COVID-19.

The chain employs TRBV2 and TRBJ2-4; D is unresolved. The V end lost 3 bases, the J end lost 5 bases, and 8 bases lay between the germline ends. The CDR3 is made up of 13 amino acids. CDR1 is SNHLY, CDR2 FYNNEI, per germline. CDR3 amino acids: CASSEWHENIQYF. Written as DNA, the CDR3 is TGTGCCAGCAGTGAGTGGCACGAAAACATTCAGTACTTC.

The J gene is TRBJ2-5, the V gene TRBV15; 7 bases line up with TRBD1. CDR3 length: 13 amino acids. Germline V lookup: CDR1 LNHNV, CDR2 YYDKDF (reference sequence). V dropped 5 bases and J dropped 3; count of bases not matched to a gene: 3. CDR3 protein: CATSADREETQYF. CDR3 coding DNA: TGTGCCACCAGCGCAGACAGGGAAGAGACCCAGTACTTC.

J is TRBJ2-5 and V is TRBV13; the D gene is possibly TRBD1 (6 bases). The germline gives CDR1 PRHDT, CDR2 FYEKMQ (reference sequence). CDR3 size: 14 residues. V lost 0 bases, J lost 1 base, and 6 bases lay in between. For the CDR3, the DNA is TGTGCCAGCAGCTTAGGGGACAGCCAAGAGACCCAGTACTTC. It yields the protein CASSLGDSQETQYF. The entire variable domain, with the rest obtained from reference TRBV13 and TRBJ2-5, is as follows: AAGVIQSPRHLIKEKRETATLKCYPIPRHDTVYWYQQGPGQDPQFLISFYEKMQSDKGSIPDRFSAQQFSDYHSELNMSSLELGDSALYFCASSLGDSQETQYFGPGTRLLVL.

This clone occurred a few times. J is TRBJ1-1 and V is TRBV23-1; 11 bases agree with TRBD1. TRBV23-1 is placed among ORFs of uncertain function. This CDR3 spans 15 amino acids. The ends lost 6 bases at V and 5 bases at J; junction bases unmatched: 8. The CDR3: CASSHEDRGLTEAFF. As DNA, the CDR3 is TGCGCCAGCAGCCACGAGGACAGGGGGCTAACTGAAGCTTTCTTT.

V and J are TRBV29-1 and TRBJ1-4; tentatively, D is TRBD1 (6 bases). Trimming took 6 bases from V and 3 from J, leaving 17 bases between them. CDR1 is SQVTM, CDR2 ANQGSEA, per germline. The CDR3 has 15 amino acids. In DNA form, the CDR3 reads TGCAGCGTGCGTACAGGGACCGCAGCTAATGAAAAACTGTTTTTT. Translated, it gives CSVRTGTAANEKLFF. Filled out from reference TRBV29-1 and TRBJ1-4, the complete variable domain reads SAVISQKPSRDICQRGTSLTIQCQVDSQVTMMFWYRQQPGQSLTLIATANQGSEATYESGFVIDKFPISRPNLTFSTLTVSNMSPEDSSIYLCSVRTGTAANEKLFFGSGTQLSVL.

This clone was seen only once. The chain is built from TRBV2 and TRBJ1-6; D ambiguous. V was trimmed by 8 bases and J by 9 bases, leaving 14 bases between them. The CDR3 is 13 amino acids. CDR1 and CDR2 from the germline V gene are SNHLY and FYNNEI. The CDR3 coding sequence is TGTGCCAGCCGAGCTTCGGAGGGTTCACCCCTCCACTTT. Translated: CASRASEGSPLHF.